This T cell receptor (beta chain) came from a study of vaccination effects on CD4 cells after COVID-19. Sequencing was performed with immunoSEQ multiplex PCR; in TCRdb, only in-frame clones are kept and a portion is missing. The top ten hold roughly 4.6% of the sample, which has around 25,000 clones, roughly four fifths seen once. General study findings and limits: Clonal contraction was marked in infection- and vaccine-induced clones late after vaccination.

The table lists this clone with a count of one. Its antigen is unidentified. In the ViraFEST assay, antigen-specific CD4+ clonotypes were identified by expansion after peptide-pool stimulation. When around ten days of culture had elapsed, CD4+ T cells were isolated. Nucleocapsid antibodies were negative in the vaccine recipients, who had never had SARS-CoV-2 infection. V lost 5 bases and J lost 1, with 14 bases in between. The CDR3 loop spans 15 amino acids. Germline values: CDR1 SGHAT, CDR2 FQNNGV. This TCR came from a human donor who received a COVID-19 vaccine. The sequencing here drew on CD4+ T cells from PBMCs cultured with SARS-CoV-2 spike peptides, taken before COVID-19 vaccination. The rearrangement uses TRBV11-2 and TRBJ2-5; no reliable D call. Here the CDR3 DNA reads TGTGCCAGCAGCCTAACTGATTACTTCCAAGAGACCCAGTACTTC. This gives the protein CASSLTDYFQETQYF.